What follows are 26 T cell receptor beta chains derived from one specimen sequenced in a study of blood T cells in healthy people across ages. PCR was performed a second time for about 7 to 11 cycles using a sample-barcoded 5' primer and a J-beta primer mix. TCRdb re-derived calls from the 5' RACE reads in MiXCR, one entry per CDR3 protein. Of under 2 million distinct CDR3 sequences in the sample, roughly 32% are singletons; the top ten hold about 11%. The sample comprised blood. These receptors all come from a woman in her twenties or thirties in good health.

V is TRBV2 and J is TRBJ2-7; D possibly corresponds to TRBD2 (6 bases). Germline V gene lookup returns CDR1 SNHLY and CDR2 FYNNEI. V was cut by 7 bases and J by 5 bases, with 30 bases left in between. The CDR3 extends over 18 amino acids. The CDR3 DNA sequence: TGTGCCAGCACTATGTGGGCAGGGCGGACTAAGGAGGCCCACGAGCAGTACTTC. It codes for CASTMWAGRTKEAHEQYF.

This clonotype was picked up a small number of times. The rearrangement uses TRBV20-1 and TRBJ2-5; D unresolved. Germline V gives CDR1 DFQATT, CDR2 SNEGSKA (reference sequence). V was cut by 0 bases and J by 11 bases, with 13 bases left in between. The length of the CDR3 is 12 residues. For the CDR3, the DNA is TGCAGTGCTAGAGATCGGCTAGTAGAGCAGTACTTC. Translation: CSARDRLVEQYF.

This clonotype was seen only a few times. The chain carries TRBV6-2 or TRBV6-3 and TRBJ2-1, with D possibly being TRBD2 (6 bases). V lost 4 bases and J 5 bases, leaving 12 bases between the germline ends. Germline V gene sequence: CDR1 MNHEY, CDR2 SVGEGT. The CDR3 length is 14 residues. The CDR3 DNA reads TGTGCCAGCAGTTTGGGGTGGGGGGACAATGAGCAGTTCTTC. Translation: CASSLGWGDNEQFF.

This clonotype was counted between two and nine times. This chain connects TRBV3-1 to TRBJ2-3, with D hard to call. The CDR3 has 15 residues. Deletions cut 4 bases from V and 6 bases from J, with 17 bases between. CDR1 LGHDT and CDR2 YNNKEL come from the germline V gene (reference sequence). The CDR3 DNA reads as TGTGCCAGCAGCCCAATCCAGGAGTACGAGGATACGCAGTATTTT. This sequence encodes CASSPIQEYEDTQYF.

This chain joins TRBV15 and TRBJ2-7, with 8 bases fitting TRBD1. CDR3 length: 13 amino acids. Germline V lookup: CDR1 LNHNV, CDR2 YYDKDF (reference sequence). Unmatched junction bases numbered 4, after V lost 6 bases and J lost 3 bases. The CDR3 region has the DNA TGTGCCACCAGTGCAGGGGGCGGCTACGAGCAGTACTTC. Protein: CATSAGGGYEQYF. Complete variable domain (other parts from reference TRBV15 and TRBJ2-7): DAMVIQNPRYQVTQFGKPVTLSCSQTLNHNVMYWYQQKSSQAPKLLFHYYDKDFNNEADTPDNFQSRRPNTSFCFLDIRSPGLGDTAMYLCATSAGGGYEQYFGPGTRLTVT.

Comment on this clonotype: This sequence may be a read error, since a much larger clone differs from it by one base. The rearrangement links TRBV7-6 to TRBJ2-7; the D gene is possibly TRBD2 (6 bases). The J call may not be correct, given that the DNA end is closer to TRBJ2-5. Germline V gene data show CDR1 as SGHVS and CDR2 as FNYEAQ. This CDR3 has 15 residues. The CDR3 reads CASSSSSDGQGTQYF. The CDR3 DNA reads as TGTGCCAGCAGCTCATCTAGCGACGGACAAGGGACCCAGTACTTC.

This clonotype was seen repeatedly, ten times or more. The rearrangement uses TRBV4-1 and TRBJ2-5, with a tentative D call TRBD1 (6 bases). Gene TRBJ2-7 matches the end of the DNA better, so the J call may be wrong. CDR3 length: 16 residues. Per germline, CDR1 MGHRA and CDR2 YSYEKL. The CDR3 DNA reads TGCGCCAGCAGCCAAGAGAGTAGTCCAGGGGATGACGAGCAGTACTTC. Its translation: CASSQESSPGDDEQYF.

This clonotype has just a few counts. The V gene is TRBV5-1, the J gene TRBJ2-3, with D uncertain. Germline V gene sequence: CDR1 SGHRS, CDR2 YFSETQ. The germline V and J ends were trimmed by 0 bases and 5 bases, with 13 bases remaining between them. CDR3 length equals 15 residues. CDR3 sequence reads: CASSLDRPSIDTQYF. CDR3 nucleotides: TGCGCCAGCAGCTTGGACCGACCCTCTATAGATACGCAGTATTTT. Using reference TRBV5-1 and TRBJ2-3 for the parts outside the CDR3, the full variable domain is KAGVTQTPRYLIKTRGQQVTLSCSPISGHRSVSWYQQTPGQGLQFLFEYFSETQRNKGNFPGRFSGRQFSNSRSEMNVSTLELGDSALYLCASSLDRPSIDTQYFGPGTRLTVL.

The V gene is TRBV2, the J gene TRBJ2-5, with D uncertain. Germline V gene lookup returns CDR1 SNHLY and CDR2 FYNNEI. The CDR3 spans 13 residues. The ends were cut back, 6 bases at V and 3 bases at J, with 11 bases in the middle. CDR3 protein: CASRDEPKETQYF. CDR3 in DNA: TGTGCCAGCAGGGACGAGCCCAAAGAGACCCAGTACTTC.

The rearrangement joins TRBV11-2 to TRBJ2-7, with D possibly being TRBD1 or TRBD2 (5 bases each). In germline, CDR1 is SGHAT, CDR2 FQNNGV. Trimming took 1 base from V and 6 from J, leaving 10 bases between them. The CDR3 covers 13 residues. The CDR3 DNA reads TGTGCCAGCAGCTTAGTTAATGGGGGCGAGCAGTACTTC. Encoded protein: CASSLVNGGEQYF.

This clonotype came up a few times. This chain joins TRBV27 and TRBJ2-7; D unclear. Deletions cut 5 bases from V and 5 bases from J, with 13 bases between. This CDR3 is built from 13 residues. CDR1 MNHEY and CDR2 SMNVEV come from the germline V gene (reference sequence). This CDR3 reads CASSPRYSNEQYF. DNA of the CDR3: TGTGCCAGCAGTCCCCGGTATAGCAACGAGCAGTACTTC.

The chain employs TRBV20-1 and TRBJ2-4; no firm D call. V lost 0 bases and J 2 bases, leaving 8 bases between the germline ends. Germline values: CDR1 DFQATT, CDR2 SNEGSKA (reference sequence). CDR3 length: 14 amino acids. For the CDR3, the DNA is TGCAGTGCTAGAGATCAGGTGCCCAAAAACATTCAGTACTTC. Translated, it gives CSARDQVPKNIQYF.

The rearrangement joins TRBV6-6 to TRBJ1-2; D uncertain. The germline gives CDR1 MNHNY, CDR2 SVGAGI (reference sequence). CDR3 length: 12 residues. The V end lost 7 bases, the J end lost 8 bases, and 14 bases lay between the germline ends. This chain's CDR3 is CASNDRERGYTF. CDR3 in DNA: TGTGCCAGCAACGATCGGGAAAGAGGCTACACCTTC.

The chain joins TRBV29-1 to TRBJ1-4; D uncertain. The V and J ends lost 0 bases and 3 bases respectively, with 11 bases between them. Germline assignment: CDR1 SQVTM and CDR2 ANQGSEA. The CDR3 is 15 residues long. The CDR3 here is CSVEERGNPNEKLFF. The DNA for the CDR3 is TGCAGCGTTGAAGAACGAGGGAACCCTAATGAAAAACTGTTTTTT.

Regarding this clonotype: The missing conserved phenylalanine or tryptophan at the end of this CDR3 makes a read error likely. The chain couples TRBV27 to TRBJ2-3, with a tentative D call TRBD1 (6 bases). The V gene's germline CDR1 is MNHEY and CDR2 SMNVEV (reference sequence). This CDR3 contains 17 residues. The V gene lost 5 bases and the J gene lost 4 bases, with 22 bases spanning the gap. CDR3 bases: TGTGCCAGCAGTCCGCGAACGACAGGCCCCTGGCCAGATACGCAGTATTTG. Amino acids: CASSPRTTGPWPDTQYL.

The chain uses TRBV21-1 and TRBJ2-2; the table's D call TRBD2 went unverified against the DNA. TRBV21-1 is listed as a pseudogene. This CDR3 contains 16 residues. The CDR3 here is CASSGPGLVLTGELFF. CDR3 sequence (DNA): TGTGCCAGCAGCGGCCCGGGACTAGTCCTAACCGGGGAGCTGTTTTTT.

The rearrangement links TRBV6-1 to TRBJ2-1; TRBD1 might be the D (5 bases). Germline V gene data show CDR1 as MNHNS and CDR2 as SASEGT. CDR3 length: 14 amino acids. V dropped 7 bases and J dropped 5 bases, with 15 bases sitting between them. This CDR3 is CASIRAVRDNEQFF. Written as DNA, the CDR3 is TGTGCCAGCATCAGGGCTGTACGGGACAATGAGCAGTTCTTC.

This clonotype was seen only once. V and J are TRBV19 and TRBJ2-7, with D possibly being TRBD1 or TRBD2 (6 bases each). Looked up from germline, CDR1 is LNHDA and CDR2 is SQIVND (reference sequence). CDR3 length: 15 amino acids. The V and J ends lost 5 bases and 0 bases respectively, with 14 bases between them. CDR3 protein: CASSFTGGHSYEQYF. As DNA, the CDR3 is TGTGCCAGTAGTTTTACCGGGGGACACTCCTACGAGCAGTACTTC.

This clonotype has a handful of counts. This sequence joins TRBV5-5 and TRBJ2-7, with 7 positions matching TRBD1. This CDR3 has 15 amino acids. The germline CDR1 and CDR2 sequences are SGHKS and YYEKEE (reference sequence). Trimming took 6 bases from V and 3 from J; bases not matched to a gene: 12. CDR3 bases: TGTGCCAGCACCGTCACATTGGGGACAGACTACGAGCAGTACTTC. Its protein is CASTVTLGTDYEQYF.

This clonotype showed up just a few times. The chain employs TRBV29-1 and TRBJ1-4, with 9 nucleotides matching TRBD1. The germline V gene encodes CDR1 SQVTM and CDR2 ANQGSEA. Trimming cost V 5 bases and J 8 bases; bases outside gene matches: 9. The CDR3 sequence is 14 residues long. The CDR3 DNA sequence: TGCAGCGTTACCGGGACAGGGTTTGGAGAAAAACTGTTTTTT. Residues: CSVTGTGFGEKLFF.

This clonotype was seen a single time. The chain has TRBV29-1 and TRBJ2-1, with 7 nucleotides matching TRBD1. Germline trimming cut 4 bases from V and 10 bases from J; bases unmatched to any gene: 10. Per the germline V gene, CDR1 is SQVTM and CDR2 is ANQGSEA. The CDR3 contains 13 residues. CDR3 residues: CSVGPGTVGEQFF. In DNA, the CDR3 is TGCAGCGTTGGACCGGGGACAGTGGGGGAGCAGTTCTTC.

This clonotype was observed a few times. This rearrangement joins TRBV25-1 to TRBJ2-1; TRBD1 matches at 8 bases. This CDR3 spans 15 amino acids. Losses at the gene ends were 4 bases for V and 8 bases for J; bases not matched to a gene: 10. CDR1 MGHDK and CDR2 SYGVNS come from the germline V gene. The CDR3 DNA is TGTGCCAGCAGTGGTCACAGGGGGAATGGGGATGAGCAGTTCTTC. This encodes CASSGHRGNGDEQFF.

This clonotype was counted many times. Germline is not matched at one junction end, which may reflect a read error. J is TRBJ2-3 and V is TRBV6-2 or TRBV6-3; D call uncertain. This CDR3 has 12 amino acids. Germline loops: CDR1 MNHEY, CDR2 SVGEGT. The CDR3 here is CASSRGTDTQYF. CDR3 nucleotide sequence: TGCGCCAGCAGCCGTGGAACAGATACGCAGTATTTT.

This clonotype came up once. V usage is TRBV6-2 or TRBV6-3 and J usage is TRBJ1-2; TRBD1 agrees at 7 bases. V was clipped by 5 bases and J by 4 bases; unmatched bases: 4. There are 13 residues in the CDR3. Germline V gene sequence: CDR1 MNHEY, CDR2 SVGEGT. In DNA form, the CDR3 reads TGTGCCAGCAGTACCTCAGGGGGCTATGGCTACACCTTC. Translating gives CASSTSGGYGYTF.

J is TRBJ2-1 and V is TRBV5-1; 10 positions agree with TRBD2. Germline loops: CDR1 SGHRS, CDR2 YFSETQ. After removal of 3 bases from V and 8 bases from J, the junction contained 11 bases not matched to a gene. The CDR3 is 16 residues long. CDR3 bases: TGCGCCAGCAGCTCCTTAGCGGGAGGATTGAAAGATGAGCAGTTCTTC. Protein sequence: CASSSLAGGLKDEQFF.

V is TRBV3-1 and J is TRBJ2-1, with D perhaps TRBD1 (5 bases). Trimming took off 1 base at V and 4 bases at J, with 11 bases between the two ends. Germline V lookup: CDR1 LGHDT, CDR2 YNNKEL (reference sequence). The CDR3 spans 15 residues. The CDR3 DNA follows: TGTGCCAGCAGCCAAGGACAGACCCTTTACAATGAGCAGTTCTTC. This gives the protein CASSQGQTLYNEQFF.